The rows below give T cell receptor beta chains drawn from one sample of a study of T cells after yellow fever vaccination. Each CDR3 protein gets one entry after TCRdb re-called the 5' RACE reads with MiXCR. The sample carries 100,000 to 150,000 distinct CDR3 sequences, roughly 7.2% recorded once. The sample consisted of CD4+ T cells sorted from PBMCs, taken around 45 days after the first yellow fever vaccination. These receptors came from a man aged 18 to 29 who received the YFV17D yellow fever vaccine. Each CDR3 is given with its conserved first and last residue. A D gene is named only where the DNA matches it firmly. Clone size is shown for a subset of rows, as once, few, many or a class of expanded clone.

TRBV11-1	many	-	TRBJ1-5	TGTGCCAGCAGCTTAGCCCCGCCGGGCAGGGGAGGCAATCAGCCCCAGCATTTT	CASSLAPPGRGGNQPQHF
TRBV7-8	many	TRBD1	TRBJ1-2	TGTGCCAGCAGCCTGGACAGGGATGGCTACACCTTC	CASSLDRDGYTF
TRBV12-3/TRBV12-4	many	TRBD1	TRBJ2-5	TGTGCCAGCAGGTCTGACAGGGGGGTAGAGACCCAGTACTTC	CASRSDRGVETQYF
TRBV7-9	many	-	TRBJ2-1	TGTGCCAGCAGCCGACGGGACGGGGGGCCCTACAATGAGCAGTTCTTC	CASSRRDGGPYNEQFF
TRBV12-3/TRBV12-4	once	-	TRBJ1-5	TGTCCCAGCAGTTTAAGGGGCAATCAGCCCCAGCATTTT	CPSSLRGNQPQHF
TRBV11-2	many	TRBD2	TRBJ2-5	TGTGCCAGCAGCGCACTGGGGGGGAGAGAGACCCAGTACTTC	CASSALGGRETQYF
TRBV5-4	many	TRBD1	TRBJ2-1	TGTGCCAGCAGCCCCCCCGGGCAGGGGGCGATCAATGAGCAGTTCTTC	CASSPPGQGAINEQFF
TRBV18	many	TRBD2	TRBJ2-7	TGTGCCAGCTCACCACCGGGGGTAGCGGGCACCTACGAGCAGTACTTC	CASSPPGVAGTYEQYF
TRBV6-5	many	-	TRBJ1-2	TGTGCCAGCCGATTAACAGGGACCTATGGCTACACCTTC	CASRLTGTYGYTF
TRBV5-1	many	TRBD1	TRBJ1-5	TGCGCCAGCAGCGCGTCAGGGGGCCGGAATCAGCCCCAGCATTTT	CASSASGGRNQPQHF
TRBV15	many	-	TRBJ2-6	TGTGCCACCAGCAGAGCACGGACCTCTGGGGCCAACGTCCTGACTTTC	CATSRARTSGANVLTF
TRBV7-9	many	TRBD1	TRBJ2-5	TGTGCCAGCGGACCTCGGACAGGGGGCCGGGAGACCCAGTACTTC	CASGPRTGGRETQYF
TRBV10-3	many	TRBD1	TRBJ2-2	TGTGCCATCAGAGGGGGCCCGAACACCGGGGAGCTGTTTTTT	CAIRGGPNTGELFF
TRBV7-8	few	-	TRBJ2-5	TGTGCCAGCAGCTTAGGGGGTCGGTCGTACCAAGAGACCCAGTACTTC	CASSLGGRSYQETQYF
TRBV7-2	-	-	TRBJ2-5	TGTGCCAGCAGCTTAGTCCCGCGGGATGGGGAGACCCAGTACTTC	CASSLVPRDGETQYF
TRBV20-1	-	TRBD2	TRBJ2-3	TGCAGTGGCCAGATTCCCCGCTTAGCGGGGGGCCTTAATGATGGTACGCAGTATTTT	CSGQIPRLAGGLNDGTQYF
TRBV10-3	many	TRBD2	TRBJ2-5	TGTGCCATCAGTGACTTTGGGGGGAGGGAAGAGACCCAGTACTTC	CAISDFGGREETQYF
TRBV4-3	many	-	TRBJ1-4	TGCGCCAGCAGCAGGGATTTTCGTGGGAGAAACGATGAAAAACTGTTTTTT	CASSRDFRGRNDEKLFF
TRBV6-5	many	TRBD2	TRBJ2-1	TGTGCCAGCACTCCCTCGGGGGTAGCGGGCGCCTACAATGAGCAGTTCTTC	CASTPSGVAGAYNEQFF
TRBV4-2	-	-	TRBJ2-7	TGTGCCAGCAGCCTCGGGGACATCTACGAGCAGTACTTC	CASSLGDIYEQYF
TRBV7-2	many	-	TRBJ1-5	TGTGCCAGCAGCCCTGACAGAGGAGTTCAGCCCCAGCATTTT	CASSPDRGVQPQHF
TRBV28	many	TRBD1	TRBJ1-4	TGTGCCAGCGGACAGGGCCCCGAAAAACTGTTTTTT	CASGQGPEKLFF
TRBV3-1	many	TRBD1	TRBJ1-6	TGTGCCAGCAGCCCCCGACAGGGGTTTCTCCACTTT	CASSPRQGFLHF
TRBV14	many	-	TRBJ1-1	TGTGCCAGCAGCTCCGAGGTGGCCACTGAAGCTTTCTTT	CASSSEVATEAFF
TRBV12-3/TRBV12-4	many	-	TRBJ2-3	TGTGCCAGCAGTAGGGACGGCGGCACAGATACGCAGTATTTT	CASSRDGGTDTQYF
TRBV15	-	-	TRBJ1-2	TGTGCCACCAGCAGAGCCACTAGCACAGGATATGGCTACACCTTC	CATSRATSTGYGYTF
TRBV7-2	many	-	TRBJ1-2	TGTGCCAGCAGCTTAGCTAACACCGACTATGGCTACACCTTC	CASSLANTDYGYTF
TRBV5-1	many	-	TRBJ1-3	TGCGCCAGCAGCTTGGACGCCGCGGGCGCATTCGGAAACACCATATATTTT	CASSLDAAGAFGNTIYF
TRBV7-2	many	TRBD2	TRBJ2-3	TGTGCCAGCAGAGGACTAGCGGGGGGGCCAGGTACGCAGTATTTT	CASRGLAGGPGTQYF
TRBV25-1	few	-	TRBJ2-3	TGTGCCAGCAGTGACTCCCGAGGGGCTATTAGCACAGATACGCAGTATTTT	CASSDSRGAISTDTQYF
TRBV7-2	many	-	TRBJ1-6	TGTGCCAGCAGCTCTGGATATTATGGGGTCTTTTCACCCCTCCACTTT	CASSSGYYGVFSPLHF
TRBV12-3/TRBV12-4	many	-	TRBJ2-1	TGTGCCAGCAGCATTTCCCGGGGTGAGCAGTTCTTC	CASSISRGEQFF
TRBV20-1	many	-	TRBJ2-1	TGCAGTGCTCGGGGGGCGGCCCCGAGGGGTTCCGGGCAGTTCTTC	CSARGAAPRGSGQFF
TRBV4-1	many	-	TRBJ2-1	TGCGCCAGCAGCCAAGATTTTCTCAGGGGGCAGTTCTTC	CASSQDFLRGQFF
TRBV20-1	-	TRBD2	TRBJ2-3	TGCAGTGCTCGACTAGCGGGGGAGGGCACAGATACGCAGTATTTT	CSARLAGEGTDTQYF
TRBV12-3/TRBV12-4	medium-sized	-	TRBJ2-3	TGTGCCAGCAGTTCCCAGGGGGGAACGCAGTATTTT	CASSSQGGTQYF
TRBV7-2	many	TRBD1	TRBJ2-3	TGTGCCAGCAGCTTACTGGTGCAGGGGGCAGATACGCAGTATTTT	CASSLLVQGADTQYF
TRBV29-1	many	-	TRBJ2-1	TGCAGCTTCGGGGCGGCGGGGACGGGCAATGAGCAGTTCTTC	CSFGAAGTGNEQFF
TRBV4-1	-	-	TRBJ1-1	TGCGCCAGCAGGGGACGTGGGGGGCTCGGTGAAGCTTTCTTT	CASRGRGGLGEAFF
TRBV3-1	-	-	TRBJ2-1	TGTGCCAGCAGCAAAGATCGTACAGTCTACAATGAGCAGTTCTTC	CASSKDRTVYNEQFF
TRBV30	-	-	TRBJ1-1	TGTGCCTGGGGGGAGAATATGAACACTGAAGCTTTCTTT	CAWGENMNTEAFF
TRBV5-1	-	TRBD2	TRBJ2-5	TGCGCCAGCAGCCCCGTCCCGGGAGTAGCGGGGGGTCAAGAGACCCAGTACTTC	CASSPVPGVAGGQETQYF
TRBV7-2	many	TRBD1	TRBJ2-3	TGTGCCAGCACCAACCGACAGGGGACAGATACGCAGTATTTT	CASTNRQGTDTQYF
TRBV5-1	-	-	TRBJ1-1	TGCGCCAGCAGCCTCCGACAGAACACTGAAGCTTTCTTT	CASSLRQNTEAFF